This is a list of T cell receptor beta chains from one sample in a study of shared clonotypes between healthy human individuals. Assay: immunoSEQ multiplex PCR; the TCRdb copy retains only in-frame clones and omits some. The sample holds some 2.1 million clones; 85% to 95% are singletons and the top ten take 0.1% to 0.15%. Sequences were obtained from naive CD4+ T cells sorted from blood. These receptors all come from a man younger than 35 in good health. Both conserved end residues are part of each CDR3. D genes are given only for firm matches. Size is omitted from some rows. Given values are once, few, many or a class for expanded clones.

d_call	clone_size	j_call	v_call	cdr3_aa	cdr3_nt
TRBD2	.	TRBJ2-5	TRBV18	CASQPGGQETQYF	TGTGCCAGTCAACCGGGAGGGCAAGAGACCCAGTACTTC
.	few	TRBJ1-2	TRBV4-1	CASSQDPQGSQNYGYTF	TGCGCCAGCAGCCAAGATCCACAGGGTAGTCAGAACTATGGCTACACCTTC
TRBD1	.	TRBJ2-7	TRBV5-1	CASSWGQGGRSIYEQYF	TGCGCCAGCAGCTGGGGACAGGGGGGACGGTCGATCTACGAGCAGTACTTC
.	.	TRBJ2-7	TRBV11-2	CASSARQNSYEQYF	TGTGCCAGCAGCGCCCGACAGAACTCCTACGAGCAGTACTTC
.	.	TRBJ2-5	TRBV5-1	CASSLIGPQETQYF	TGCGCCAGCAGCCTAATCGGCCCCCAGGAGACCCAGTACTTC
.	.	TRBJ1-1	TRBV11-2	CASSLTKRAEAFF	TGTGCCAGCAGCTTAACTAAACGGGCTGAAGCTTTCTTT
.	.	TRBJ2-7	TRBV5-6	CASSLVGHTYEQYF	TGTGCCAGCAGCTTGGTGGGGCACACTTACGAGCAGTACTTC
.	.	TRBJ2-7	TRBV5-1	CASSSFQSYEQYF	TGCGCCAGCAGCTCTTTTCAGTCCTACGAGCAGTACTTC
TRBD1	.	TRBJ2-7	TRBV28	CASSLLPGQGAREQYF	TGTGCCAGCAGTTTATTACCGGGACAGGGGGCGCGGGAGCAGTACTTC
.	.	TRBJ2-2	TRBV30	CAGIRRDTYTGELFF	TGTGCCGGGATAAGGCGGGACACGTACACCGGGGAGCTGTTTTTT
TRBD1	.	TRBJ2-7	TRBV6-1	CASSRQGPVGEQYF	TGTGCCAGCAGTAGACAGGGGCCGGTTGGGGAGCAGTACTTC
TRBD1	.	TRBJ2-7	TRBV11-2	CASSRQGASTDEQYF	TGTGCCAGCAGCCGTCAGGGGGCCAGCACGGACGAGCAGTACTTC
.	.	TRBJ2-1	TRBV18	CASSPVSGVSYNEQFF	TGTGCCAGCTCACCTGTGTCGGGCGTCTCCTACAATGAGCAGTTCTTC
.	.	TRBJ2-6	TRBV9	CASSVEAIGANVLTF	TGTGCCAGCAGCGTAGAAGCGATTGGGGCCAACGTCCTGACTTTC
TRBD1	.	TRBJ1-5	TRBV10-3	CAIRGQGGNQPQHF	TGTGCCATCAGGGGACAGGGGGGGAATCAGCCCCAGCATTTT
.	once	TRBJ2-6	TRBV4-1	CASSPGAALSGANVLTF	TGCGCCAGCAGCCCGGGGGCCGCTCTGTCTGGGGCCAACGTCCTGACTTTC
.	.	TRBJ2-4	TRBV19	CASSPTTSLGIQYF	TGTGCCAGTAGTCCCACGACTAGTTTAGGCATTCAGTACTTC
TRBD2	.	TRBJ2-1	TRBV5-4	CASSFPSGVNNEQFF	TGTGCCAGCAGCTTCCCTAGCGGGGTGAACAATGAGCAGTTCTTC
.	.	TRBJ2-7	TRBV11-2	CASSKAGYEQYF	TGTGCCAGCAGCAAAGCAGGGTACGAGCAGTACTTC
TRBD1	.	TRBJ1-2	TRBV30	CAWSPRDRGTF	TGTGCCTGGAGTCCACGGGACAGGGGAACCTTC
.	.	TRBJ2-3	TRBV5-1	CASSLAGQSPTDTQYF	TGCGCCAGCAGCTTGGCGGGGCAGAGCCCCACAGATACGCAGTATTTT
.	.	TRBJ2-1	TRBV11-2	CASSLVQGGQFF	TGTGCCAGCAGCTTAGTTCAAGGGGGGCAGTTCTTC
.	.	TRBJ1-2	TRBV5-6	CASSLEGGYGYTF	TGTGCCAGCAGCTTGGAGGGGGGCTATGGCTACACCTTC
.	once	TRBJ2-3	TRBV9	CASSVDFPGTDTQYF	TGTGCCAGCAGCGTAGACTTCCCAGGCACAGATACGCAGTATTTT
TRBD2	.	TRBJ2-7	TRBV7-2	CASSPTRTSNYEQYF	TGTGCCAGCAGCCCTACCCGGACTAGCAACTACGAGCAGTACTTC
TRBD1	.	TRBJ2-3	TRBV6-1	CASNAQGGTDTQYF	TGTGCCAGCAACGCCCAGGGGGGCACAGATACGCAGTATTTT
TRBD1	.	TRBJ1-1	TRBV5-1	CASSLESGGFTEAFF	TGCGCCAGCAGCTTGGAATCAGGGGGCTTCACTGAAGCTTTCTTT
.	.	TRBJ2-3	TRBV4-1	CASSLPQDTQYF	TGCGCCAGCAGCCTCCCCCAGGATACGCAGTATTTT
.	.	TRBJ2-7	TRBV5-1	CASSLYTGARAEQYF	TGCGCCAGCAGCTTGTATACCGGGGCGAGAGCCGAGCAGTACTTC
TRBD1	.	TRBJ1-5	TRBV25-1	CASSELGDRGSQHF	TGTGCCAGCAGTGAATTGGGGGACAGGGGGAGCCAGCATTTT
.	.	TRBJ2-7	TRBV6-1	CARDSYEQYF	TGTGCCAGGGACTCCTACGAGCAGTACTTC
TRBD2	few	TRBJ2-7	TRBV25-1	CASSAAGGREQYF	TGTGCCAGCAGTGCCGCGGGGGGGCGCGAGCAGTACTTC
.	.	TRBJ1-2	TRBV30	CAWSKALGGYTF	TGTGCCTGGAGTAAGGCGCTGGGGGGCTACACCTTC
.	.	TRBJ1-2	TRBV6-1	CSFPTKGVNGYTF	TGTTCTTTCCCAACTAAGGGAGTTAATGGCTACACCTTC
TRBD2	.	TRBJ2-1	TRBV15	CATQPGLAGIEFF	TGTGCCACCCAGCCGGGACTAGCCGGGATCGAGTTCTTC
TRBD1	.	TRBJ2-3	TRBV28	CASSFPGTGGTDTQYF	TGTGCCAGCAGTTTCCCCGGGACAGGGGGCACAGATACGCAGTATTTT
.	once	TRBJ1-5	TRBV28	CASSYDRNSNQPQHF	TGTGCCAGCAGTTACGACAGAAATAGCAATCAGCCCCAGCATTTT
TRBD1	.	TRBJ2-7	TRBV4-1	CASSPSGQFSYEQYF	TGCGCCAGCAGCCCCTCGGGACAGTTCTCCTACGAGCAGTACTTC
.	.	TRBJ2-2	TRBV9	CASSVDTGPTGELFF	TGTGCCAGCAGCGTAGACACAGGTCCCACCGGGGAGCTGTTTTTT
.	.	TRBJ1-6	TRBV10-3	CAISTGIGSPLHF	TGTGCCATCAGCACAGGGATAGGATCACCCCTCCACTTT
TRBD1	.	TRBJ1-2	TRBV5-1	CASSAGTGENYGYTF	TGCGCCAGCAGCGCGGGGACAGGCGAAAACTATGGCTACACCTTC
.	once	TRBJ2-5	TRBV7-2	CASSSAPVGGTQYF	TGTGCCAGCAGCTCAGCACCCGTCGGGGGGACCCAGTACTTC
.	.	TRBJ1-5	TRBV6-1	CASSDWSSQPQHF	TGTGCCAGCAGTGATTGGAGTTCCCAGCCCCAGCATTTT
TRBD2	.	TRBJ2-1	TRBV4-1	CASSQDWTSWHNEQFF	TGCGCCAGCAGCCAAGATTGGACTAGCTGGCACAATGAGCAGTTCTTC
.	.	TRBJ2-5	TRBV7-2	CASSLVQGTQYF	TGTGCCAGCAGCTTAGTTCAGGGGACCCAGTACTTC
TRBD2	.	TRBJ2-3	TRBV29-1	CSVGGGADTQYF	TGCAGCGTCGGGGGGGGCGCAGATACGCAGTATTTT
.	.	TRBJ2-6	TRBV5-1	CASSLTGPSGANVLTF	TGCGCCAGCAGCTTGACAGGTCCCTCTGGGGCCAACGTCCTGACTTTC
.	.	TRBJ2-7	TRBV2	CASSFWESYEQYF	TGTGCCAGCAGCTTTTGGGAGTCCTACGAGCAGTACTTC
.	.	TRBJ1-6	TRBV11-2	CASSPRSSSYNSPLHF	TGTGCCAGCAGCCCACGGTCAAGCTCCTATAATTCACCCCTCCACTTT
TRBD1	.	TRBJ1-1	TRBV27	CASTGGEVNTEAFF	TGTGCCAGCACAGGGGGCGAGGTAAACACTGAAGCTTTCTTT
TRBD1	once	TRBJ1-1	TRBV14	CASRDRVMFTEAFF	TGTGCCAGCAGGGACAGGGTGATGTTCACTGAAGCTTTCTTT
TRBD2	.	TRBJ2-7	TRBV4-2	CASSPLAGAIYEQYF	TGTGCCAGCAGCCCCTTAGCGGGGGCCATCTACGAGCAGTACTTC
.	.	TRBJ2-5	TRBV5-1	CASSLVAQETQYF	TGCGCCAGCAGCTTGGTTGCTCAAGAGACCCAGTACTTC
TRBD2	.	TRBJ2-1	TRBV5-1	CASSPGLASYNEQFF	TGCGCCAGCAGCCCCGGACTAGCATCCTACAATGAGCAGTTCTTC
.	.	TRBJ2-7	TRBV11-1	CASSSDGGSSYEQYF	TGTGCCAGCAGCTCGGACGGGGGCTCATCCTACGAGCAGTACTTC